The clone carrying this T cell receptor (beta chain) was recorded only once. The antigen remains unidentified. Libraries were prepared by immunoSEQ multiplex PCR; TCRdb keeps only in-frame clonotypes and omits some of them. The table lists about 60,000 clones, approximately 95% of them singletons. This CDR3 is 16 amino acids long. Germline CDR1 SGHDT, CDR2 YYEEEE. Trimming took 1 base from V and 4 from J, leaving 17 bases between them. The entry originates in a study of cytomegalovirus exposure and HLA in healthy donors. Study outcomes and limitations: According to a later analysis, TCR clusters from the first cohort tended to co-occur in the 120 or so validation repertoires. With high specificity and sensitivity, the classifier reportedly diagnosed cytomegalovirus status.

The validation cohort, a group of roughly 120 subjects, included the donors and was separate from the roughly 600-subject first cohort. The sequenced material came from PBMCs. The chain combines TRBV5-6 with TRBJ1-1; maybe TRBD1 (5 bases). This receptor was identified in a woman in her late teens or twenties in good health and CMV-seronegative. DNA for the CDR3: TGTGCCAGCAGCTTGCTGGGACGGGTAGCGGTCACTGAAGCTTTCTTT. Encoded protein: CASSLLGRVAVTEAFF.